This is a list of T cell receptor beta chains from one sample in a study of T cells in Graves' hyperthyroidism and ophthalmopathy. TCRdb reprocessed the multiplex PCR reads with MiXCR, giving one entry per CDR3 protein. Among fewer than 750,000 distinct CDR3 sequences listed, roughly 14% were seen once. Material for sequencing was blood. The source is a woman in her forties or fifties with Graves' ophthalmopathy. The CDR3 runs from the conserved cysteine through the conserved F or W. A D gene is named only where the DNA matches it firmly. The size field is filled for only some rows; it gives once, few, many or a size class.

cdr3_nt cdr3_aa j_call d_call clone_size v_call
TGTGCCAGCAGCTTTCCGGGGGGGGTTGAGGCAGATACGCAGTATTTT CASSFPGGVEADTQYF TRBJ2-3 TRBD2 few TRBV7-9
TGTGCCAGCAGCAATAGCGGGAGAGGCAATGAGCAGTTCTTC CASSNSGRGNEQFF TRBJ2-1 TRBD2 many TRBV7-2
TGTGCCAGCAGCCGACTAGCGGGAGCTGAGCAGTTCTTC CASSRLAGAEQFF TRBJ2-1 TRBD2 NA TRBV11-3
TGCGCCAGCAGCTTCTATCCAGCGAACACCGGGGAGCTGTTTTTT CASSFYPANTGELFF TRBJ2-2 NA few TRBV5-1
TGTGCCAGTAGTATTGCCGGGGCGCGGAACACTGAAGCTTTCTTT CASSIAGARNTEAFF TRBJ1-1 NA NA TRBV19
TGTGCCAGCAGCCAGAACACAGGCTCCCCAGATACGCAGTATTTT CASSQNTGSPDTQYF TRBJ2-3 NA NA TRBV4-2
TGTGCCAGCAGTTTCGTGGGGGGCGCTGGCTATGGCTACACCTTC CASSFVGGAGYGYTF TRBJ1-2 NA many TRBV28
TGTGCCAGCAGCTCCCGACTAGATCCGTCCCCAGATACGCAGTATTTT CASSSRLDPSPDTQYF TRBJ2-3 NA many TRBV7-3
TGCAGTGCTAGAGATCATAGGGGGCGCCGAGCTAACTATGGCTACACCTTC CSARDHRGRRANYGYTF TRBJ1-2 TRBD1 many TRBV20-1
TGTGCCAGCAGTTTATCAGTAGCGGGAGGGCCGGAAGAGACCCAGTACTTC CASSLSVAGGPEETQYF TRBJ2-5 TRBD2 few TRBV28
TGTGCCAGCAGTGAAGTGCCACTAGCGGGAGGGCGACTCCCTACCTACGAGCAGTACTTC CASSEVPLAGGRLPTYEQYF TRBJ2-7 TRBD2 many TRBV2
TGTGCCAGCCGCCTACAACGGCTAGCGGGAGATACGCAGTATTTT CASRLQRLAGDTQYF TRBJ2-3 TRBD2 many TRBV7-8
TGTGCCAGCAGCTTTCCTGGCGAACCAACTAATGAAAAACTGTTTTTT CASSFPGEPTNEKLFF TRBJ1-4 NA NA TRBV5-8
TGCGCCAGCAGCCAAGATCTACGTCGAGGTGCTAGCTCCTACGAGCAGTACTTC CASSQDLRRGASSYEQYF TRBJ2-7 NA NA TRBV4-1
TGTGCTAGTGGTTCATCTAGCGGGAGGGCCCGAGATACGCAGTATTTT CASGSSSGRARDTQYF TRBJ2-3 TRBD2 few TRBV12-5
TGTGCCAGCAGCCAAGTCAGTGCGTACAATGAGCAGTTCTTC CASSQVSAYNEQFF TRBJ2-1 NA many TRBV3-1
TGTGCCAGCAGCGAAGGACCGAATTCCTACAATGAGCAGTTCTTC CASSEGPNSYNEQFF TRBJ2-1 NA many TRBV11-2
TGTGCCAGCAGTACCGGCCTAACGGGACGTAGCCTAGAGCAGTACTTC CASSTGLTGRSLEQYF TRBJ2-7 NA many TRBV27
TGTGCCAGCTCACCGCGGCGGGAGAGCTCCTACGAGCAGTACTTC CASSPRRESSYEQYF TRBJ2-7 TRBD2 many TRBV18
TGTGCCACCACCTCCGGGACAGGGGGGTTCGGTATCACCGGGGAGCTGTTTTTT CATTSGTGGFGITGELFF TRBJ2-2 TRBD1 NA TRBV24-1
TGTGCCAGCAGTCCAATAACTAGCGGACTTACCTACAATGAGCAGTTCTTC CASSPITSGLTYNEQFF TRBJ2-1 TRBD2 many TRBV6-2/TRBV6-3
TGTGCCAGCAGCCTCCCTTCCGAGCAAGCTTTCTTT CASSLPSEQAFF TRBJ1-1 NA NA TRBV14
TGCGCCAGCAGCCAAGTGGTCGGGAGTGGGGCTAATAAGCAGTTCTTC CASSQVVGSGANKQFF TRBJ2-1 NA many TRBV4-3
TGTGCCAGCACCTTAAGCGGGAGTGTAACAGATACGCAGTATTTT CASTLSGSVTDTQYF TRBJ2-3 TRBD2 many TRBV12-3/TRBV12-4
TGTGCCAGCAGCTCTCTAGCGGGAAGGGGGAATGAGCAGTTCTTC CASSSLAGRGNEQFF TRBJ2-1 TRBD2 many TRBV7-2
TGTGCCAGTAGTATAGTGGTGGCAGATACGCAGTATTTT CASSIVVADTQYF TRBJ2-3 NA NA TRBV19
TGTGCCAGCAGTGATGACAATCAGCCCCAGCATTTT CASSDDNQPQHF TRBJ1-5 NA many TRBV2
TGTGCCACCAGTGTCTCCAGGGACTATGGCTACACCTTC CATSVSRDYGYTF TRBJ1-2 NA many TRBV24-1
TGTGCCAGCTCACCATTGCAGCGGGACACCGGGGAGCTGTTTTTT CASSPLQRDTGELFF TRBJ2-2 NA NA TRBV18
TGTGCCAGCAGGGGACACCATAACTATGGCTACACCTTC CASRGHHNYGYTF TRBJ1-2 NA many TRBV28
TGTGCCAGCAGGCTTCAACTACAGGGGACCTATGGCTACACCTTC CASRLQLQGTYGYTF TRBJ1-2 TRBD1 NA TRBV6-1
TGTGCCAGCAGCTTAGAGCAGGGAGCCTACAATGAGCAGTTCTTC CASSLEQGAYNEQFF TRBJ2-1 NA many TRBV7-9
TGTGCCAGCAGTGCGAGGGGCGAAGGTTTGAGGACTAGCACCATTCAGTACTTC CASSARGEGLRTSTIQYF TRBJ2-4 TRBD2 many TRBV2
TGTGCCAGCAGCCCCCGGGGTAGCGGGGACTACGAGCAGTACTTC CASSPRGSGDYEQYF TRBJ2-7 TRBD2 many TRBV7-9
TGTGCCAGCAGCAAAACCGGGACTCTCTCCTATGAGCAGTTCTTC CASSKTGTLSYEQFF TRBJ2-1 NA NA TRBV28
TGCAGTGCTAGAGGACAGGGATATGGCTACGAGCAGTACTTC CSARGQGYGYEQYF TRBJ2-7 TRBD1 few TRBV20-1
TGTGCCATCAGTGAGACCCTGGGGGTTAGTGAGCAGTTCTTC CAISETLGVSEQFF TRBJ2-1 NA few TRBV10-3
TGCGCCAGTACTAGAGGAGGGATCCGGAACACTGAAGCTTTCTTT CASTRGGIRNTEAFF TRBJ1-1 NA many TRBV5-1
TGTGCCAGCAGCTTAGATTTGGAGACAGGGCAAGAGACCCAGTACTTC CASSLDLETGQETQYF TRBJ2-5 TRBD1 many TRBV7-8
TGCAGCGGGCTAGCTCTAGCGGGATCTGAGCAGTTCTTC CSGLALAGSEQFF TRBJ2-1 TRBD2 NA TRBV20-1
TGTGCCAGCAGTTTTGGGGGGGCGAGCTCCTATAATTCACCCCTCCACTTT CASSFGGASSYNSPLHF TRBJ1-6 NA many TRBV27
TGCGCCAGCAGCTTGGCGGGGGGGGAGTACGAGCAGTACTTC CASSLAGGEYEQYF TRBJ2-7 TRBD2 NA TRBV5-1
TGTGCCACCAGCAGATATACAGGGGGCCGAGAGAAACTGTTTTTT CATSRYTGGREKLFF TRBJ1-4 TRBD1 NA TRBV15
TGTGCCAGCAGACCGGGGATGTGGAACGGGGAGCTGTTTTTT CASRPGMWNGELFF TRBJ2-2 NA few TRBV14
TGTGCCAGCAGCTTAGTAAGGCGGGAGAGCTCCTACGAGCAGTACTTC CASSLVRRESSYEQYF TRBJ2-7 TRBD2 NA TRBV7-8
TGTGCCAGCGTTGCAGGGGACTACGAGCAGTACTTC CASVAGDYEQYF TRBJ2-7 NA NA TRBV6-2/TRBV6-3
TGCAGCGTCTCTTTGTCAGCGGGAGGGCCGGATACGCAGTATTTT CSVSLSAGGPDTQYF TRBJ2-3 TRBD2 NA TRBV29-1
TGTGCCAGCAGGCCGGTAGGCGGGATCCTCTACGAGCAGTACTTC CASRPVGGILYEQYF TRBJ2-7 NA many TRBV6-2/TRBV6-3
TGTGCCAGCAGCCTCCGTGGCAGCAACCAAGAGACCCAGTACTTC CASSLRGSNQETQYF TRBJ2-5 NA NA TRBV13
TGTGCCAGCAGCGGGACTTGGGGGAGTGGCACCGGGGAGCTGTTTTTT CASSGTWGSGTGELFF TRBJ2-2 NA few TRBV7-8
TGTGCCAGCAGCTTAGAAGGGGGCAGTGGGACTGAAGCTTTCTTT CASSLEGGSGTEAFF TRBJ1-1 TRBD1 many TRBV11-3
TGCAGCGATCGACTAGCGGGAGACCATGAGCAGTTCTTC CSDRLAGDHEQFF TRBJ2-1 TRBD2 NA TRBV29-1
TGTGCCAGCAGTGACACCCTCTGGGCCCAGCATTTT CASSDTLWAQHF TRBJ1-5 NA few TRBV12-3/TRBV12-4
TGCAGTGCTAGGACTAGCGGGAGAATTGAGACGGGGAATCTTGAGCAGTTCTTC CSARTSGRIETGNLEQFF TRBJ2-1 TRBD2 many TRBV20-1
TGCAGCGTTGAAGTAGGTAGAGATCAGCCCCAGCATTTT CSVEVGRDQPQHF TRBJ1-5 NA few TRBV29-1